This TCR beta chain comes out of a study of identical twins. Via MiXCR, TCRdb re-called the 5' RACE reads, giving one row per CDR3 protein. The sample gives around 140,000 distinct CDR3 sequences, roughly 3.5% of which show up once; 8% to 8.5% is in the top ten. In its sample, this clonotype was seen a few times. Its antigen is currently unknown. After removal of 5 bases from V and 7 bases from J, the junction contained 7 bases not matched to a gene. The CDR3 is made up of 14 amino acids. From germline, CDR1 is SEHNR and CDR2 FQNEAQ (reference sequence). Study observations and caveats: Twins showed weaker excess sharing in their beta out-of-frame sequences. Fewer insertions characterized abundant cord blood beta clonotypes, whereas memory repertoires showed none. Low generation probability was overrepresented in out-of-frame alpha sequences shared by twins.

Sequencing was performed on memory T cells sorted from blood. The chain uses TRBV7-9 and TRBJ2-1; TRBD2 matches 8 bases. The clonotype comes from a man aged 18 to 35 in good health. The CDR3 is CASSPGLALNEQFF. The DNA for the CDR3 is TGTGCCAGCAGCCCCGGACTAGCTCTTAATGAGCAGTTCTTC.